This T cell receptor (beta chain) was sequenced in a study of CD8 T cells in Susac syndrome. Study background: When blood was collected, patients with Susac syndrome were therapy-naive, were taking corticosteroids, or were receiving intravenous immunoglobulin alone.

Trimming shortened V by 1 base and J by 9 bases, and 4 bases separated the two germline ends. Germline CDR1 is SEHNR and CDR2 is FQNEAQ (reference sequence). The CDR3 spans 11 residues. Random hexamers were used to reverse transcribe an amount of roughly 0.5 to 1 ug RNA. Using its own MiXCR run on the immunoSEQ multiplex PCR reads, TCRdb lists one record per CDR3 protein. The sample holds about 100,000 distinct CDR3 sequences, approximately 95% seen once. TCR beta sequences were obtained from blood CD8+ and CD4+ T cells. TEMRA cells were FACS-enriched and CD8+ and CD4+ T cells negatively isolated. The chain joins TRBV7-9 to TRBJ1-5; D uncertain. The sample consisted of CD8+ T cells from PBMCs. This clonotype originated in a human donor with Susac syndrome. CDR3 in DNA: TGTGCCAGCAGCTTAGGCGGGCCCCAGCATTTT. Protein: CASSLGGPQHF.